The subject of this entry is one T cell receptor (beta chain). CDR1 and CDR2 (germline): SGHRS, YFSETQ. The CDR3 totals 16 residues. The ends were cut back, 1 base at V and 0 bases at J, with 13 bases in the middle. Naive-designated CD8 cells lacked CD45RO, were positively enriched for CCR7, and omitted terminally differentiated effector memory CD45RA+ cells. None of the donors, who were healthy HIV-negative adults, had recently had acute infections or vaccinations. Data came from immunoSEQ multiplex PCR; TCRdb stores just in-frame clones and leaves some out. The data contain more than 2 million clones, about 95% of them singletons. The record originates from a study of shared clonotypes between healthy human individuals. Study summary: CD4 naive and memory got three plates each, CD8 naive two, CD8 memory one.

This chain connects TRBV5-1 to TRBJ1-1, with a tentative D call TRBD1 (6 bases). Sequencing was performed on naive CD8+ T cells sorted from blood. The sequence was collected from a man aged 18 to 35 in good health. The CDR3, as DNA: TGCGCCAGCAGCTTGTCCCGACAGGTGATGAACACTGAAGCTTTCTTT. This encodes CASSLSRQVMNTEAFF.